The 16 T cell receptor beta chains below were found in one sample sequenced in a study of human T cells and chemical hapten exposure. Time point here: patch test 2, 6 weeks after DPC sensitization. Treatment indicated: therapeutic diphenylcyclopropenone sensitization with weekly scalp DPC. TCRdb ran MiXCR on the RACE reads and lists one entry per CDR3 protein. The table has 25,000 to 30,000 distinct CDR3 sequences, 8% to 10% seen once. The sequenced sample was whole blood, obtained in connection with sensitization to the hapten diphenylcyclopropenone (DPC). The receptors derive from a man younger than 40 with alopecia areata. Some clones in this sample may be carry-over from other donors' samples.

This clonotype was detected only a few times. V usage is TRBV3-2 and J usage is TRBJ2-3. TRBV3-2 is shown as a pseudogene. The CDR3 spans 17 residues. The CDR3 sequence is CASSQVLAFRHPDTQYF. CDR3 DNA sequence: TGTGCCAGCAGCCAAGTATTAGCTTTTAGGCACCCAGATACGCAGTATTTT.

This clonotype was found a few times. The junction and the germline gene differ at one end; a read error may be behind it. The chain is built from TRBV7-7 and TRBJ2-5; 9 bases fit TRBD1. This CDR3 spans 14 amino acids. Germline assignment: CDR1 SSHAT and CDR2 FNYEAQ (reference sequence). The CDR3, as DNA: TGTGCTAGCAGCCCCCGGGACAGGGATGAGACCCAGTACTTC. Its protein product is CASSPRDRDETQYF.

The V and J genes are TRBV11-3 and TRBJ2-3; 12 nucleotides line up with TRBD2. Trimming took 0 bases from V and 3 from J; bases not matched to a gene: 1. Germline assignment: CDR1 SGHNT and CDR2 YENEEA. The CDR3 is 16 residues long. CDR3 residues: CASSLDGTSGTDTQYF. The CDR3 bases are TGTGCCAGCAGCTTAGATGGGACTAGCGGGACAGATACGCAGTATTTT.

The genes are TRBV12-3 or TRBV12-4 and TRBJ1-4; D may be TRBD1 (6 bases). The CDR3 extends over 13 amino acids. The V gene lost 6 bases and the J gene lost 7 bases, with 12 bases spanning the gap. The CDR3 is CASRYTGSEKLFF. DNA for the CDR3: TGTGCCAGCAGATACACAGGGAGTGAAAAACTGTTTTTT.

There are a few counts of this clonotype. The chain links TRBV29-1 to TRBJ2-7, with D tentatively TRBD2 (6 bases). CDR3 length: 11 residues. Trimming took off 6 bases at V and 4 bases at J, with 10 bases between the two ends. Germline V gives CDR1 SQVTM, CDR2 ANQGSEA. This chain's CDR3 is CSVMEGYEQYF. CDR3 coding DNA: TGCAGCGTCATGGAGGGGTACGAGCAGTACTTC.

V is TRBV7-2 and J is TRBJ2-5, with D hard to call. The CDR3 runs to 11 residues. V was pared by 4 bases and J by 0 bases, with 0 bases between. Germline lookup yields CDR1 SGHTA and CDR2 FQGNSA. The CDR3 loop is CASSYQETQYF. In nucleotides, the CDR3 is TGTGCCAGCAGCTACCAAGAGACCCAGTACTTC.

This clonotype has ten or more counts. The chain employs TRBV20-1 and TRBJ2-7; 7 nucleotides line up with TRBD1. The CDR3 is 12 amino acids. Germline V CDR1 and CDR2: DFQATT, SNEGSKA (reference sequence). The ends lost 2 bases at V and 6 bases at J; junction bases unmatched: 4. CDR3 sequence (DNA): TGCAGTGCTAGAACGACAGGGTCCGAGCAGTACTTC. Translated, it gives CSARTTGSEQYF.

In this sample, this clonotype turned up a few times. V is TRBV27 and J is TRBJ2-7; 8 nucleotides agree with TRBD2. This CDR3 spans 15 amino acids. J was trimmed by 3 bases and V by 4 bases; bases with no gene match: 8. Germline CDR1 and CDR2: MNHEY and SMNVEV (reference sequence). The chain's CDR3 is CASSSEAGVYYEQYF. CDR3 DNA: TGTGCCAGCAGTTCGGAAGCGGGAGTTTACTACGAGCAGTACTTC.

This clonotype turned up a few times. The chain recombines TRBV10-1 with TRBJ2-1; 8 bases fit TRBD2. Losses at the gene ends were 6 bases for V and 1 base for J; bases not matched to a gene: 5. The CDR3 contains 15 residues. Germline-derived CDR1 and CDR2 are WNHNN and SYGVQD (reference sequence). The chain's CDR3 is CASSRTSGSYNEQFF. As DNA, the CDR3 is TGCGCCAGCAGCCGTACTAGCGGTTCCTACAATGAGCAGTTCTTC.

This clonotype was recorded at least ten times. This chain uses TRBV7-6 with TRBJ2-1, with D possibly being TRBD2 (6 bases). The V end lost 6 bases, the J end lost 0 bases, and 18 bases lay between the germline ends. This CDR3 is 17 amino acids long. Germline values: CDR1 SGHVS, CDR2 FNYEAQ. For the CDR3, the DNA is TGTGCCAGCAGTCGGGGGAAAGGACTGTCCTCCTACAATGAGCAGTTCTTC. Residues: CASSRGKGLSSYNEQFF.

This clonotype occurred a few times. This rearrangement joins TRBV6-5 to TRBJ2-5, with no clear D. The CDR3 has 13 residues. V dropped 2 bases and J dropped 4 bases, with 8 bases sitting between them. Per the germline V gene, CDR1 is MNHEY and CDR2 is SVGAGI. CDR3 bases: TGTGCCAGCAGTTACCTGGGTGGAGAGACCCAGTACTTC. Encoded protein: CASSYLGGETQYF.

This clonotype was picked up many times. CDR3 in amino acids: CASSYRTGGREKLFF. CDR3 DNA sequence: TGTGCCAGCAGTTACAGGACAGGGGGACGAGAAAAACTGTTTTTT. The chain is built from TRBV6-5 and TRBJ1-4; 10 positions agree with TRBD1. With V trimmed by 2 bases and J by 8 bases, 5 bases remained unmatched. The germline CDR1 and CDR2 sequences are MNHEY and SVGAGI. The length of the CDR3 is 15 residues.

Notes on this clonotype: A much larger clone lies a single base off, so this may be a read error. The chain uses TRBV18 and TRBJ2-7; possible D gene TRBD1, 5 bases. Trimming shortened V by 7 bases and J by 4 bases, and 8 bases separated the two germline ends. The CDR3 totals 11 residues. CDR1 KGHSH and CDR2 LQKENI come from the germline V gene. CDR3 in amino acids: CASLQEYEQYF. The CDR3 DNA is TGTGCCAGCTTACAGGAGTACGAGCAGTACTTC.

This clonotype was seen at least ten times. The chain links TRBV3-1 to TRBJ2-1; no reliable D call. With 4 bases removed from V and 8 bases from J, the gap between germline ends came to 12 bases. Looked up from germline, CDR1 is LGHDT and CDR2 is YNNKEL (reference sequence). This CDR3 contains 13 residues. DNA of the CDR3: TGTGCCAGCAGCCTTCAAGGCCTAGATGAGCAGTTCTTC. Translating it yields CASSLQGLDEQFF.

The CDR3 sequence is CASSLMGAENTGELFF. The CDR3 DNA sequence: TGCGCCAGCAGCTTGATGGGGGCTGAGAACACCGGGGAGCTGTTTTTT. J is TRBJ2-2 and V is TRBV5-1, with a weak D call TRBD1 (6 bases). The CDR3 covers 16 residues. The germline V gene has CDR1 SGHRS and CDR2 YFSETQ. Trimming left V 1 base short and J 1 base short, with 11 bases between.

This clonotype was found many times. The chain has TRBV20-1 and TRBJ1-1; 7 positions agree with TRBD1. V dropped 4 bases and J dropped 6; count of bases not matched to a gene: 11. The germline gives CDR1 DFQATT, CDR2 SNEGSKA (reference sequence). This CDR3 has 14 amino acids. In nucleotides, the CDR3 is TGCAGTGCTAACTTCAGGGGGGAATGGCCTGAAGCTTTCTTT. Translating gives CSANFRGEWPEAFF.